What follows are 31 T cell receptor beta chains derived from one specimen sequenced in a study of T cell responses to AZD1222 COVID-19 vaccine. Sequenced by immunoSEQ multiplex PCR; TCRdb stores in-frame clones only, minus some. The profile covers about 150,000 clones, with 80% to 95% appearing a single time and about 1.6% taken by the ten largest. The material sequenced was peripheral blood, taken on day 0 of AZD1222 vaccination. These receptors all come from an adult in good health.

This chain uses TRBV10-3 with TRBJ2-5, with D uncertain. V was shortened by 3 bases and J by 3 bases, with 14 bases between the two germline ends. This CDR3 is 15 amino acids long. In germline, CDR1 is ENHRY, CDR2 SYGVKD. CDR3 bases: TGTGCCATCAGTGACCCTGAGAACCTAAAAGAGACCCAGTACTTC. Residues: CAISDPENLKETQYF.

The rearrangement links TRBV5-1 to TRBJ1-1, with D unresolved. CDR3 length equals 11 residues. Germline V gene data show CDR1 as SGHRS and CDR2 as YFSETQ. Trimming stripped 7 bases from V and 2 bases from J, with 6 bases between. CDR3 coding DNA: TGCGCCAGCGCATCCAACACTGAAGCTTTCTTT. Its translation is CASASNTEAFF.

This chain uses TRBV4-1 with TRBJ1-2, with D possibly matching TRBD1 (5 bases). Germline values: CDR1 MGHRA, CDR2 YSYEKL. The CDR3 has 16 residues. V gave up 0 bases and J gave up 4 bases, with 15 bases separating them. CDR3 sequence (DNA): TGCGCCAGCAGCCAAGATCTCCAGGGCTTGCTCTATGGCTACACCTTC. Translated, it gives CASSQDLQGLLYGYTF.

This clone was observed once. The rearrangement joins TRBV14 to TRBJ2-7, with no clear D. V was clipped by 0 bases and J by 2 bases, with 14 bases between them. CDR1 and CDR2 (germline): SGHDN, FVKESK. This CDR3 is 16 amino acids long. DNA of the CDR3: TGTGCCAGCAGCCAAGAGGGTTCCGGCAGGACCTACGAGCAGTACTTC. Translated: CASSQEGSGRTYEQYF.

This clone appeared a single time. This chain links TRBV27 with TRBJ2-7, with TRBD1 matching 12 bases. The V gene's germline CDR1 is MNHEY and CDR2 SMNVEV (reference sequence). Germline trimming cut 6 bases from V and 5 bases from J; bases unmatched to any gene: 8. This CDR3 comprises 15 residues. The CDR3 reads CASSQGGQGAHEQYF. The CDR3 DNA reads TGTGCCAGCAGCCAAGGGGGACAGGGGGCGCACGAGCAGTACTTC.

V and J are TRBV29-1 and TRBJ1-5; no reliable D call. V shed 0 bases and J shed 7 bases, with 7 bases lying between them. The CDR3 totals 12 residues. Germline CDR1 is SQVTM and CDR2 is ANQGSEA. Here the CDR3 DNA reads TGCAGCGTTGAAGATGGTGGGCAGCCCCAGCATTTT. Protein sequence: CSVEDGGQPQHF.

This chain joins TRBV5-1 and TRBJ2-1; 8 positions match TRBD1. Trimming cost V 2 bases and J 4 bases; bases outside gene matches: 8. The CDR3 extends over 16 amino acids. Germline V gene lookup returns CDR1 SGHRS and CDR2 YFSETQ. In DNA, the CDR3 is TGCGCCAGCAGCTTTACCGGGACAGGAGTATACAATGAGCAGTTCTTC. Translated: CASSFTGTGVYNEQFF.

This sequence joins TRBV4-1 and TRBJ1-2; no clear D gene. V was trimmed by 3 bases and J by 8 bases, leaving 13 bases between them. CDR3 length: 13 amino acids. Germline CDR1 MGHRA, CDR2 YSYEKL. CDR3 region: CASSQTGLGGYTF. CDR3 nucleotides: TGCGCCAGCAGCCAGACCGGCCTCGGGGGCTACACCTTC.

The chain uses TRBV7-8 and TRBJ2-7; D is unclear. Germline CDR1 is SGHVS and CDR2 is FQNEAQ. The CDR3 spans 13 residues. V was cut by 5 bases and J by 2 bases, with 10 bases left in between. The CDR3 region is CASSTHGPYEQYF. CDR3 DNA sequence: TGTGCCAGCAGCACGCACGGGCCCTACGAGCAGTACTTC.

The V gene is TRBV27, the J gene TRBJ2-7; TRBD1 aligns across 7 bases. The CDR3 spans 12 residues. CDR1 is MNHEY, CDR2 SMNVEV, per germline (reference sequence). J was trimmed by 4 bases and V by 4 bases; bases with no gene match: 1. CDR3 nucleotides: TGTGCCAGCAGTTACAGGGGATACGAGCAGTACTTC. Its protein product is CASSYRGYEQYF.

The V call is TRBV5-1, the J call TRBJ2-7; D is unclear. There are 13 residues in the CDR3. Germline CDR1 SGHRS, CDR2 YFSETQ. V lost 0 bases and J lost 3, with 7 bases in between. CDR3: CASSLDSYYEQYF. Here the CDR3 DNA reads TGCGCCAGCAGCTTGGATAGCTACTACGAGCAGTACTTC.

Details on this clone: The junction differs from germline at one of its ends, possibly a read error. The chain couples TRBV19 to TRBJ2-5, with no clear D. The CDR3 has 12 residues. The germline gives CDR1 LNHDA, CDR2 SQIVND (reference sequence). For the CDR3, the DNA is TGTGCCAGCAGTAACTCCCAAGAGACCCAGTACTTC. It is translated as CASSNSQETQYF.

The V gene is TRBV27, the J gene TRBJ2-2; D is unresolved. The CDR3 covers 14 residues. Germline loops: CDR1 MNHEY, CDR2 SMNVEV (reference sequence). V was trimmed by 5 bases and J by 1 base, leaving 8 bases between them. Written as DNA, the CDR3 is TGTGCCAGCAGTGCAGGCGGGAACACCGGGGAGCTGTTTTTT. This codes for CASSAGGNTGELFF.

The chain combines TRBV6-5 with TRBJ2-5; TRBD2 aligns across 13 bases. The ends lost 6 bases at V and 5 bases at J; junction bases unmatched: 6. CDR1 and CDR2 from the germline V gene are MNHEY and SVGAGI. The CDR3 consists of 15 residues. CDR3 in DNA: TGTGCCAGCAGGAGACTAGCGGGAGGCGGGGAGACCCAGTACTTC. This encodes CASRRLAGGGETQYF.

J is TRBJ2-7 and V is TRBV25-1, with D tentatively TRBD2 (6 bases). CDR1 MGHDK and CDR2 SYGVNS come from the germline V gene. Trimming removed 6 bases at V and 7 bases at J, with 19 bases between. This CDR3 spans 14 amino acids. The CDR3 DNA reads as TGTGCCAGCAGGGAGGGTGAAAGGCCTTATGAGCAGTACTTC. Its protein is CASREGERPYEQYF.

The chain uses TRBV27 and TRBJ1-1, with D perhaps matching TRBD1 (6 bases). Germline assignment: CDR1 MNHEY and CDR2 SMNVEV (reference sequence). The CDR3 loop spans 15 amino acids. V was pared by 6 bases and J by 0 bases, with 14 bases between. The CDR3 here is CASSSLQGMNTEAFF. The CDR3 region has the DNA TGTGCCAGCAGCTCGCTCCAGGGGATGAACACTGAAGCTTTCTTT.

The chain employs TRBV4-3 and TRBJ1-3; D is perhaps TRBD1 (5 bases). Germline lookup yields CDR1 LGHNA and CDR2 YSLEER. Trimming left V 0 bases short and J 4 bases short, with 10 bases between. The CDR3 is made up of 15 amino acids. CDR3 coding DNA: TGCGCCAGCAGCCAAGAGCGACAGACGGGAAACACCATATATTTT. Amino acids: CASSQERQTGNTIYF.

The chain is built from TRBV6-5 and TRBJ1-6; maybe TRBD1 (6 bases). V was pared by 7 bases and J by 9 bases, with 16 bases between. Germline assignment: CDR1 MNHEY and CDR2 SVGAGI. The CDR3 runs 14 residues. CDR3: CASKVGGAGSPLHF. Written as DNA, the CDR3 is TGTGCCAGCAAGGTTGGGGGCGCGGGTTCACCCCTCCACTTT.

This rearrangement joins TRBV4-1 to TRBJ1-3, with D perhaps TRBD1 (6 bases). V lost 0 bases and J lost 4, with 19 bases in between. Germline V gene lookup returns CDR1 MGHRA and CDR2 YSYEKL. CDR3 size: 18 residues. CDR3 in amino acids: CASSQDAIRGAEGNTIYF. As DNA, the CDR3 is TGCGCCAGCAGCCAAGATGCAATCAGGGGAGCTGAGGGAAACACCATATATTTT.

The chain uses TRBV19 and TRBJ1-1; D might be TRBD1 (6 bases). V shed 0 bases and J shed 2 bases, with 16 bases lying between them. The CDR3 has 17 residues. Germline V CDR1 and CDR2: LNHDA, SQIVND (reference sequence). The CDR3 protein is CASSIDTGKIPNTEAFF. The DNA of the CDR3 is TGTGCCAGTAGTATAGATACAGGGAAGATCCCTAACACTGAAGCTTTCTTT.

V usage is TRBV7-2 and J usage is TRBJ2-2, with unresolved D. With 5 bases removed from V and 6 bases from J, the gap between germline ends came to 7 bases. CDR1 SGHTA and CDR2 FQGNSA come from the germline V gene. The CDR3 runs 12 residues. The CDR3 bases are TGTGCCAGCAGCCCCACCCCCGGGGAGCTGTTTTTT. The encoded protein is CASSPTPGELFF. Drawing the rest from reference TRBV7-2 and TRBJ2-2, the complete variable domain is GAGVSQSPSNKVTEKGKDVELRCDPISGHTALYWYRQSLGQGLEFLIYFQGNSAPDKSGLPSDRFSAERTGGSVSTLTIQRTQQEDSAVYLCASSPTPGELFFGEGSRLTVL.

This chain uses TRBV5-1 with TRBJ1-5, with D possibly being TRBD1 (5 bases). CDR1 and CDR2 from the germline V gene are SGHRS and YFSETQ. The V end was cut by 4 bases, the J end by 0 bases, with 11 bases between. The CDR3 runs 15 residues. For the CDR3, the DNA is TGCGCCAGCAGCCCTCAGGGATATAGCAATCAGCCCCAGCATTTT. This encodes CASSPQGYSNQPQHF.

This rearrangement joins TRBV19 to TRBJ1-5, with D uncertain. Germline CDR1 is LNHDA and CDR2 is SQIVND (reference sequence). The CDR3 sequence is 14 residues long. Trimming shortened V by 7 bases and J by 0 bases, and 10 bases separated the two germline ends. Here the CDR3 reads CASKDDYSNQPQHF. In DNA form, the CDR3 reads TGTGCCAGTAAAGATGATTATAGCAATCAGCCCCAGCATTTT.

The genes are TRBV2 and TRBJ1-6, with no clear D. V lost 3 bases and J lost 0, with 6 bases in between. This CDR3 region has 15 residues. The V gene's germline CDR1 is SNHLY and CDR2 FYNNEI. The DNA of the CDR3 is TGTGCCAGCAGTGAGTCGAGCTCCTATAATTCACCCCTCCACTTT. It encodes CASSESSSYNSPLHF.

Details on this clone: An end of the junction does not agree with germline; a read error may underlie this. The chain employs TRBV7-7 and TRBJ2-5; 10 bases agree with TRBD2. Germline CDR1 and CDR2: SSHAT and FNYEAQ (reference sequence). The CDR3 has 14 residues. This CDR3 reads CASSLAGGMETQYF. The CDR3 DNA is TGTGCTAGCAGCTTAGCGGGGGGCATGGAGACCCAGTACTTC.

In its sample, this clone was seen once. The chain carries TRBV12-3 or TRBV12-4 and TRBJ2-1, with a tentative D call TRBD2 (5 bases). V was cut by 5 bases and J by 9 bases, with 11 bases left in between. The CDR3 runs 12 residues. The DNA for the CDR3 is TGTGCCAGCAGTATTTATCGGGGTGAGCAGTTCTTC. Translation gives CASSIYRGEQFF.

The rearrangement uses TRBV18 and TRBJ2-2, with D unresolved. The CDR3 runs 13 residues. The V gene's germline CDR1 is KGHSH and CDR2 LQKENI. Trimming removed 8 bases at V and 7 bases at J, with 14 bases between. The CDR3 DNA reads as TGTGCCAGCCGGAGTAATCAGAACGGGGAGCTGTTTTTT. This translates into CASRSNQNGELFF.

The chain is built from TRBV11-2 and TRBJ1-1; D gene unclear. Germline V gives CDR1 SGHAT, CDR2 FQNNGV. The CDR3 consists of 16 residues. Trimming stripped 5 bases from V and 1 base from J, with 17 bases between. CDR3 protein: CASSPVSVGRNTEAFF. The CDR3 nucleotides are TGTGCCAGCAGCCCCGTCTCGGTCGGGAGGAACACTGAAGCTTTCTTT. Complete variable domain (other parts from reference TRBV11-2 and TRBJ1-1): EAGVAQSPRYKIIEKRQSVAFWCNPISGHATLYWYQQILGQGPKLLIQFQNNGVVDDSQLPKDRFSAERLKGVDSTLKIQPAKLEDSAVYLCASSPVSVGRNTEAFFGQGTRLTVV.

This clone was found once. The V and J genes are TRBV9 and TRBJ1-2, with D hard to call. CDR1 is SGDLS, CDR2 YYNGEE, per germline. The CDR3 is 15 residues long. The V and J ends lost 3 bases and 2 bases respectively, with 14 bases between them. In DNA, the CDR3 is TGTGCCAGCAGCGCTCTCCACCGTTACAACTATGGCTACACCTTC. Translated: CASSALHRYNYGYTF.

V is TRBV6-5 and J is TRBJ1-5; 7 bases are shared with TRBD1. V gave up 6 bases and J gave up 3 bases; unmatched junction bases: 8. Germline assignment: CDR1 MNHEY and CDR2 SVGAGI. The CDR3 is made up of 15 amino acids. The DNA for the CDR3 is TGTGCCAGCAGGGCTTGGGACAGCTCCAATCAGCCCCAGCATTTT. It yields the protein CASRAWDSSNQPQHF.

Only one count was recorded for this clone. The V and J genes are TRBV11-2 and TRBJ2-3; possibly TRBD1 for D (5 bases). V was pared by 2 bases and J by 3 bases, with 12 bases between. The CDR3 is made up of 15 amino acids. CDR1 is SGHAT, CDR2 FQNNGV, per germline. The CDR3 sequence: CASSLLIQGTDTQYF. DNA of the CDR3: TGTGCCAGCAGCTTATTGATCCAGGGTACAGATACGCAGTATTTT.